The clone carrying this TCR beta chain was seen only a few times. Its antigen is not known. TCRdb redid the calling of the reads with MiXCR, one entry per CDR3 protein. In the table there are around 430,000 distinct CDR3 sequences, about 42% of which are singletons. The sample is drawn from a study of T cell repertoires in cytomegalovirus infection. Trimming took off 0 bases at V and 0 bases at J, with 12 bases between the two ends. The germline V gene encodes CDR1 SGHNT and CDR2 YYREEE (reference sequence). The CDR3 covers 16 residues. This chain joins TRBV5-4 and TRBJ1-1, with a possible D match to TRBD1 (6 bases). This TCR derives from a human donor in good health (CMV status not recorded). Some clones in this sample may be carry-over from other donors' samples. The input for sequencing was cultured PBMCs, taken from culture after CMV antigen stimulation. CDR3 loop: CASSLAGGHMNTEAFF. DNA of the CDR3: TGTGCCAGCAGCTTGGCTGGGGGGCACATGAACACTGAAGCTTTCTTT.